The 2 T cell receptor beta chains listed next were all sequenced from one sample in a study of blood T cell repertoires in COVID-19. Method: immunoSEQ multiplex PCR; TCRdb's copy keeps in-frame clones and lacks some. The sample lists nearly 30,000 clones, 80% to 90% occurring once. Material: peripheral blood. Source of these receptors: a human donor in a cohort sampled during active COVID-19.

This CDR3 is CASSLNTGEANEKLFF. The CDR3 DNA reads as TGTGCCAGCAGCCTTAATACAGGGGAGGCTAATGAAAAACTGTTTTTT. The chain recombines TRBV3-1 (or the pseudogene TRBV3-2) with TRBJ1-4, with 7 bases lining up with TRBD1. Trimming removed 4 bases from V and 3 bases from J; junction bases left unmatched: 8. Looked up from germline, CDR1 is LGHDT and CDR2 is YNNKEL (reference sequence). The CDR3 is 16 amino acids.

This CDR3 is CASSRGTGGTKTQYF. The CDR3 DNA reads TGTGCCAGCAGCCGCGGGACAGGGGGCACAAAGACCCAGTACTTC. V gene TRBV4-2 combines with J gene TRBJ2-5; 12 nucleotides agree with TRBD1. Per germline, CDR1 LGHNA and CDR2 YNFKEQ. The CDR3 extends over 15 amino acids. The trim removed 4 bases at V and 6 bases at J, leaving 6 bases unmatched.